This record looks at one TCR beta chain sequence and its context. Its antigen remains unidentified. The CDR3 runs 19 residues. V was pared by 2 bases and J by 3 bases, with 13 bases of the junction left unmatched. Germline values: CDR1 SGHDT, CDR2 YYEEEE. This sample is drawn from a study of cytomegalovirus exposure and HLA in healthy donors. Study results and caveats: Clusters of TCRs from the first cohort tended to co-occur in the 120 or so validation repertoires (as a later analysis found). Listed as cytomegalovirus-associated were approximately 160 TCR beta chains. For cytomegalovirus status, the classifier reportedly gave diagnoses with high specificity and sensitivity.

Assay: immunoSEQ multiplex PCR; the TCRdb copy retains only in-frame clones and omits some. Among about 56,000 clones, approximately 89% were seen once, and the ten largest hold roughly 15%. The J gene is TRBJ2-3, the V gene TRBV5-6; 12 nucleotides line up with TRBD2. The clonotype originates from a woman between 18 and 29 years old in good health and CMV-seronegative. The specimen was PBMCs. This chain's CDR3 is CASSFQTSGRGRGTDTQYF. DNA for the CDR3: TGTGCCAGCAGCTTTCAGACTAGCGGGAGAGGGCGGGGTACAGATACGCAGTATTTT.